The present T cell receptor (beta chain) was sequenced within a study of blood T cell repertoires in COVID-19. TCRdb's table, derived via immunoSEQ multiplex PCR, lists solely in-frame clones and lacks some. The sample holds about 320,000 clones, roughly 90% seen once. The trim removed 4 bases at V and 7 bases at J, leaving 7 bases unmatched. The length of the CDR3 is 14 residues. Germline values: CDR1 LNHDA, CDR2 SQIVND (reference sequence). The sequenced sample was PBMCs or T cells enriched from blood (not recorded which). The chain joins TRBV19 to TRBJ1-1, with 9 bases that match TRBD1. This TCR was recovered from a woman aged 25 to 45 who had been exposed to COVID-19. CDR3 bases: TGTGCCAGTAGTACTGCGGACAGGGGACTTGAAGCTTTCTTT. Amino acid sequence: CASSTADRGLEAFF.